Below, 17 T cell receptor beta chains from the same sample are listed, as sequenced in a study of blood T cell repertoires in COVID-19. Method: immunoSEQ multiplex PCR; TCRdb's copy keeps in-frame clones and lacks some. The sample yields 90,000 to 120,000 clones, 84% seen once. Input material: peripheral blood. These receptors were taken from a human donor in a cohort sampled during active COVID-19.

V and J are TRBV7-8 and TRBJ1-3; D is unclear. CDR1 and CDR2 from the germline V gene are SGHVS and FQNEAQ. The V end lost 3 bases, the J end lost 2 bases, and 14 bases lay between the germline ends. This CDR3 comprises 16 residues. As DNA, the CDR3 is TGTGCCAGCAGCTTCGGCGGCAGTTTGGCTGGAAACACCATATATTTT. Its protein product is CASSFGGSLAGNTIYF.

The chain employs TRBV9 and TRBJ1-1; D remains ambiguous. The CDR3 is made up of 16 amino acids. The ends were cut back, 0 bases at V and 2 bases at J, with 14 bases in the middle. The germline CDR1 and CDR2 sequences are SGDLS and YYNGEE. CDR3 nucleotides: TGTGCCAGCAGCGTAGCTAACAGTGGTATAAACACTGAAGCTTTCTTT. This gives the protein CASSVANSGINTEAFF.

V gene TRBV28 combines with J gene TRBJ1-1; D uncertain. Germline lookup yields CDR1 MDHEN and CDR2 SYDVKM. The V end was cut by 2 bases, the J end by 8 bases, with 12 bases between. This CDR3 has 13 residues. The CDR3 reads CASSLNTITEAFF. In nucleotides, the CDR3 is TGTGCCAGCAGTTTAAATACAATCACAGAAGCTTTCTTT.

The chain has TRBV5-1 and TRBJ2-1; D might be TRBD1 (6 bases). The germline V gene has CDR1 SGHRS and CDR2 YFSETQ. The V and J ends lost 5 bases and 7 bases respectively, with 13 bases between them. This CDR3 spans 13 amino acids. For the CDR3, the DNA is TGCGCCAGCAGTGGGCAGGGGTGGAATGAGCAGTTCTTC. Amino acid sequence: CASSGQGWNEQFF.

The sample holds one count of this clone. CDR3 residues: CASSETSGRARDTQYF. The CDR3 coding sequence is TGCGCCAGCAGCGAGACTAGCGGGAGGGCAAGAGATACGCAGTATTTT. This chain connects TRBV5-1 to TRBJ2-3; 14 bases line up with TRBD2. V shed 4 bases, J shed 5 bases, and the junction held 6 bases outside the gene matches. The CDR3 runs to 16 residues. Germline V lookup: CDR1 SGHRS, CDR2 YFSETQ.

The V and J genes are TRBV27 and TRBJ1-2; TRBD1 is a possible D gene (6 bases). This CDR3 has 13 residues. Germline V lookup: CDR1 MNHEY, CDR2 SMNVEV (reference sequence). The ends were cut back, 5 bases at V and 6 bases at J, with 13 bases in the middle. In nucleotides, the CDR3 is TGTGCCAGCAGTCCGACACAGGGTAATGGCTACACCTTC. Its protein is CASSPTQGNGYTF.

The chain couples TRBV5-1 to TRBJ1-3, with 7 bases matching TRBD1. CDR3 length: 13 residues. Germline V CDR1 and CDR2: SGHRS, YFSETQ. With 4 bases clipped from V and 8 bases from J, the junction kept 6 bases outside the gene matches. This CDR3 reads CASSPGQADTIYF. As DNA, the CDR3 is TGCGCCAGCAGCCCCGGACAGGCGGACACCATATATTTT.

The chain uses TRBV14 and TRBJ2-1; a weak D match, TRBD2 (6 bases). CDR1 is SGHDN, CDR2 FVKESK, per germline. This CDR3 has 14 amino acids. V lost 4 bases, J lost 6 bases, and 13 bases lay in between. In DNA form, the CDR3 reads TGTGCCAGCAGCCTCGCGGGGCTCGGCAATGAGCAGTTCTTC. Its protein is CASSLAGLGNEQFF.

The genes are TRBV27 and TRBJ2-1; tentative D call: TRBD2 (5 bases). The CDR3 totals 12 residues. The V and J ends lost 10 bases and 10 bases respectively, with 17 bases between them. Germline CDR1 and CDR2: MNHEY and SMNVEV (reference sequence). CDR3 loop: CATRGSYGEQFF. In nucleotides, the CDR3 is TGTGCCACCCGAGGGAGCTACGGGGAGCAGTTCTTC.

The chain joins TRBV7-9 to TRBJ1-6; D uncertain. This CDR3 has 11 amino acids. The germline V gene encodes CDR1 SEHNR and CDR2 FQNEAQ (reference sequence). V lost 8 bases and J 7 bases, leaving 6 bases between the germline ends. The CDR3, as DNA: TGTGCCAGCTCATCAAATTCACCCCTCCACTTT. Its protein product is CASSSNSPLHF.

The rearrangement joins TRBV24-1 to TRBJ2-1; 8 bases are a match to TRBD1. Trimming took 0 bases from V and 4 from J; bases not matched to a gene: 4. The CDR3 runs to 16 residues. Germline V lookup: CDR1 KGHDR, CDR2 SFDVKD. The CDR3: CATSDLATGAYNEQFF. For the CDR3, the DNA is TGTGCCACCAGTGATTTGGCGACAGGGGCATACAATGAGCAGTTCTTC.

CDR3 bases: TGTGCCAGCAGCTTAGGCGGGGGAAGTGGGGAGACCCAGTACTTC. It yields the protein CASSLGGGSGETQYF. The V call is TRBV11-2, the J call TRBJ2-5; 7 nucleotides agree with TRBD2. Losses at the gene ends were 1 base for V and 5 bases for J; bases not matched to a gene: 7. Germline V gene sequence: CDR1 SGHAT, CDR2 FQNNGV. CDR3 length: 15 amino acids.

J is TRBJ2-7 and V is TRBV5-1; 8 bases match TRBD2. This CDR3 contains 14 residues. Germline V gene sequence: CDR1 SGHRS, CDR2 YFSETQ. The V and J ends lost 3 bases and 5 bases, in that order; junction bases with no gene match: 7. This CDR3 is CASSYREGLNEQYF. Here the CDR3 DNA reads TGCGCCAGCAGCTACCGGGAGGGCCTGAACGAGCAGTACTTC.

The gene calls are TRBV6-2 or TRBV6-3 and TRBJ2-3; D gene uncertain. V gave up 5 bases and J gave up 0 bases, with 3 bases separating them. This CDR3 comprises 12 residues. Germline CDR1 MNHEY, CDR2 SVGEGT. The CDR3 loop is CASSLSTDTQYF. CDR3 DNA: TGTGCCAGCAGTCTAAGCACAGATACGCAGTATTTT.

DNA for the CDR3: TGTGCCAGCAGCATCCGGACTAGCGGGAAGGGGGAGCTGTTTTTT. It yields the protein CASSIRTSGKGELFF. V and J are TRBV3-1 (or the pseudogene TRBV3-2) and TRBJ2-2; 12 bases are a match to TRBD2. Losses at the gene ends were 5 bases for V and 8 bases for J; bases not matched to a gene: 6. Germline lookup yields CDR1 LGHDT and CDR2 YNNKEL (reference sequence). CDR3 size: 15 residues.

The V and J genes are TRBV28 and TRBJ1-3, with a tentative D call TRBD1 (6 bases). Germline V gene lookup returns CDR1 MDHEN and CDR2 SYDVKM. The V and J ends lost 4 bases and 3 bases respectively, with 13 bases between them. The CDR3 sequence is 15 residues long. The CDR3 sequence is CASSSHRDFGNTIYF. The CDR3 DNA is TGTGCCAGCAGTTCTCACAGGGATTTTGGAAACACCATATATTTT.

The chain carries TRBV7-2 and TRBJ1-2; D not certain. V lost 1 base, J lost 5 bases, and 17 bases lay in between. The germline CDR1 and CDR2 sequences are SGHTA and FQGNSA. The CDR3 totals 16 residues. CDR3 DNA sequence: TGTGCCAGCAGCTTAGTAAGAGAGAGCCAAAAGTATGGCTACACCTTC. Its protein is CASSLVRESQKYGYTF. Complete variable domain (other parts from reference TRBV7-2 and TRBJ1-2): GAGVSQSPSNKVTEKGKDVELRCDPISGHTALYWYRQSLGQGLEFLIYFQGNSAPDKSGLPSDRFSAERTGGSVSTLTIQRTQQEDSAVYLCASSLVRESQKYGYTFGSGTRLTVV.